The rows below give T cell receptor beta chains drawn from one sample of a study of response to subunit inactivated influenza vaccine. TCRdb passed the RT-PCR reads through MiXCR, listing each CDR3 protein once. The top ten clones hold about 7.6% of a sample with 600,000 to 850,000 distinct CDR3 sequences, around 15% of them seen once. Sequencing was performed on PBMCs from blood, taken less than 15 days before vaccination. These receptors were taken from a man aged 50 to 60 who received an inactivated influenza vaccine. CDR3s leave out the opening cysteine and the closing phenylalanine or tryptophan. Clone sizes are given selectively: once, few, many, or a class where the clone is expanded.

>.|TRBJ1-1|TRBV28
ASIRGDTEAF
>.|TRBJ1-5|TRBV12-3/TRBV12-4
ASTAGYHNQPQH
>many|TRBJ2-3|TRBV4-2
ASSQANSRGGVKDTQY
>.|TRBJ1-4|TRBV5-1
ASSLQGITNEKLF
>.|TRBJ1-4|TRBV7-2
ASSPHRGSEKLF
>.|TRBJ1-5|TRBV24-1
ATRGAGGDGEPQH
>.|TRBJ1-3|TRBV4-1
ASSHWTADAGNTIY
>few|TRBJ2-3|TRBV28
ASSLSSGSLTQY
>few|TRBJ2-4|TRBV18
ASSPGLAGVLGGKNIQY
>.|TRBJ2-4|TRBV6-2/TRBV6-3
ASSYSIVTELAKNIQY
>.|TRBJ2-1|TRBV7-2
ASSWGQGTYNEQF
>few|TRBJ2-1|TRBV12-3/TRBV12-4
ASSSGQGWF
>many|TRBJ1-5|TRBV27
ASSFGGRQPQH
>few|TRBJ2-5|TRBV6-2/TRBV6-3
ASISGLAGGQETQY
>few|TRBJ2-1|TRBV7-9
ASTLGLFGQF
>few|TRBJ1-5|TRBV20-1
SAGYRDWDQPQH
>.|TRBJ2-4|TRBV20-1
SAYPGQIDNIQY
>few|TRBJ1-5|TRBV6-2/TRBV6-3
ASSGVTGMQQPQH
>many|TRBJ2-5|TRBV7-2
ASSQGQVAETQY
>few|TRBJ1-3|TRBV20-1
SASETGNTIY
>few|TRBJ1-2|TRBV7-9
ASSLVDRGNYGYT
>many|TRBJ2-1|TRBV6-5
ASSPLGGEQF
>few|TRBJ1-3|TRBV6-1
ASSVGHPSGNTIY
>few|TRBJ2-3|TRBV7-8
ASSLGPRGFSDTQY
>.|TRBJ1-2|TRBV29-1
SVLASYGYT
>many|TRBJ2-2|TRBV12-3/TRBV12-4
ASSQRYTGELF
>few|TRBJ2-3|TRBV29-1
SVARGRRDTQY
>few|TRBJ2-7|TRBV11-1
ASSPHNRGDYEQY
>.|TRBJ2-7|TRBV30
AWKGLSYEQY
>few|TRBJ1-1|TRBV24-1
ATQGLGNTEAF
>few|TRBJ2-1|TRBV12-3/TRBV12-4
ASSLFQGANEQF
>few|TRBJ2-7|TRBV5-4
ASSLEGARSYEQY
>few|TRBJ2-1|TRBV4-2
ASSQDLGGSYNEQF
>few|TRBJ2-7|TRBV6-2/TRBV6-3
ASTPDRGNYEQY
>.|TRBJ2-3|TRBV28
ASVGDTQY
>.|TRBJ2-1|TRBV29-1
SADLTPNEQF
>.|TRBJ2-6|TRBV2
ASSEREAGANVLT
>few|TRBJ2-3|TRBV29-1
SVVDGTDTQY
>many|TRBJ1-2|TRBV28
ASSLGPRGYT
>.|TRBJ1-6|TRBV27
TSGTASYNSPLH
>few|TRBJ2-7|TRBV29-1
SVENRDRGYEQY
>few|TRBJ2-3|TRBV5-1
ASSLESGRSTDTQY
>many|TRBJ2-7|TRBV3-1
ASSQDWEQY
>.|TRBJ2-3|TRBV4-1
ASSQVAGGAGDTQY
>few|TRBJ1-1|TRBV6-1
ASRTEDRGWNTEAF
>few|TRBJ2-1|TRBV29-1
SVVGGQDLVNEQF
>.|TRBJ2-1|TRBV20-1
SASGWRNNEQF
>many|TRBJ2-2|TRBV28
ASSGFSGRGTGELF
>few|TRBJ2-7|TRBV5-1
ASSLAPDPYEQY
>few|TRBJ1-2|TRBV4-2
ASSQDRGTPYYGYT
>.|TRBJ2-5|TRBV12-3/TRBV12-4
ASSFNPGQGGETQY
>few|TRBJ2-3|TRBV11-3
ASSLERTSGGTDTQY